Listed below are T cell receptor beta chains from one sample, sequenced in a study of Graves' ophthalmopathy and Graves' hyperthyroidism. TCRdb re-analysed the multiplex PCR reads in MiXCR, keeping a single row per CDR3 protein. There are hundreds of thousands of distinct CDR3 sequences in the sample; over 20% occur only once, and about 6.6% lies in the top ten. The sample comprised peripheral blood. These receptors came from a young woman with stable Graves' hyperthyroidism. Some clones in this sample may be carry-over from other donors' samples. CDR3s include the opening cysteine and the closing phenylalanine or tryptophan. A D gene is named only where the DNA matches it firmly. Not every row has a clone size; where given, it reads once, few, many or a size class.

v_call: TRBV20-1
d_call: -
clone_size: -
j_call: TRBJ2-2
cdr3_aa: CSARGPGQNTGELFF
cdr3_nt: TGCAGTGCTAGAGGCCCGGGACAGAACACCGGGGAGCTGTTTTTT

v_call: TRBV29-1
d_call: TRBD1
clone_size: few
j_call: TRBJ2-7
cdr3_aa: CSVGWTGIYEQYF
cdr3_nt: TGCAGCGTTGGGTGGACAGGGATCTACGAGCAGTACTTC

v_call: TRBV19
d_call: TRBD2
clone_size: -
j_call: TRBJ2-2
cdr3_aa: CASSMSGRAAGELFF
cdr3_nt: TGTGCCAGTAGTATGAGTGGGAGGGCCGCCGGGGAGCTGTTTTTT

v_call: TRBV11-2
d_call: -
clone_size: -
j_call: TRBJ1-2
cdr3_aa: CASSLPLTF
cdr3_nt: TGTGCCAGCAGCTTGCCCCTAACCTTC

v_call: TRBV20-1
d_call: -
clone_size: many
j_call: TRBJ2-7
cdr3_aa: CSARTIYEQYF
cdr3_nt: TGCAGTGCCAGGACCATTTACGAGCAGTACTTC

v_call: TRBV28
d_call: -
clone_size: few
j_call: TRBJ2-7
cdr3_aa: CASRSRGAEQYF
cdr3_nt: TGTGCCAGCAGATCCAGGGGCGCCGAGCAGTACTTC

v_call: TRBV6-1
d_call: TRBD1
clone_size: many
j_call: TRBJ2-7
cdr3_aa: CASSELRGLYEQYF
cdr3_nt: TGTGCCAGCAGTGAACTCAGGGGGCTCTACGAGCAGTACTTC

v_call: TRBV7-8
d_call: TRBD2
clone_size: -
j_call: TRBJ2-7
cdr3_aa: CASSPGRGRFLYEQYF
cdr3_nt: TGTGCCAGCAGCCCCGGGAGGGGCCGGTTTCTCTACGAGCAGTACTTC

v_call: TRBV19
d_call: -
clone_size: -
j_call: TRBJ2-2
cdr3_aa: CASSTLQVVAGELFF
cdr3_nt: TGTGCCAGTAGTACCCTCCAGGTCGTAGCCGGGGAGCTGTTTTTT

v_call: TRBV30
d_call: TRBD1
clone_size: few
j_call: TRBJ1-5
cdr3_aa: CAWSSPQGAGNQPQHF
cdr3_nt: TGTGCCTGGAGTTCTCCCCAGGGGGCGGGTAATCAGCCCCAGCATTTT

v_call: TRBV7-3
d_call: TRBD2
clone_size: -
j_call: TRBJ2-7
cdr3_aa: CASSLNPGGYEQYF
cdr3_nt: TGTGCCAGCAGCTTAAATCCGGGGGGCTACGAGCAGTACTTC

v_call: TRBV12-3/TRBV12-4
d_call: -
clone_size: -
j_call: TRBJ2-7
cdr3_aa: CASSLSKGVSYEQYF
cdr3_nt: TGTGCCAGCAGTTTATCAAAGGGGGTCTCCTACGAGCAGTACTTC

v_call: TRBV3-1
d_call: -
clone_size: many
j_call: TRBJ1-6
cdr3_aa: CASSRTANSPLHF
cdr3_nt: TGTGCCAGCAGCCGGACAGCTAATTCACCCCTCCACTTT

v_call: TRBV6-1
d_call: TRBD1
clone_size: -
j_call: TRBJ1-2
cdr3_aa: CASSEGDRNFNYGYTF
cdr3_nt: TGTGCCAGCAGTGAGGGGGACAGAAATTTTAACTATGGCTACACCTTC

v_call: TRBV24-1
d_call: -
clone_size: -
j_call: TRBJ2-7
cdr3_aa: CATSGTNSEQYF
cdr3_nt: TGTGCCACCAGTGGGACAAATTCCGAGCAGTACTTC

v_call: TRBV15
d_call: -
clone_size: many
j_call: TRBJ1-1
cdr3_aa: CATSRAARNTEAFF
cdr3_nt: TGTGCCACCAGCAGAGCTGCTCGGAACACTGAAGCTTTCTTT

v_call: TRBV18
d_call: TRBD1
clone_size: few
j_call: TRBJ1-5
cdr3_aa: CASSPPTGVGQPQHF
cdr3_nt: TGTGCCAGCTCACCACCAACAGGGGTGGGTCAGCCCCAGCATTTT

v_call: TRBV6-5
d_call: -
clone_size: many
j_call: TRBJ2-7
cdr3_aa: CASMSTAYEQYF
cdr3_nt: TGTGCCAGCATGTCCACAGCCTACGAGCAGTACTTC

v_call: TRBV6-2/TRBV6-3
d_call: TRBD1
clone_size: many
j_call: TRBJ1-5
cdr3_aa: CASSSGQDSVQPQHF
cdr3_nt: TGTGCCAGCAGTTCTGGACAGGACTCGGTACAGCCCCAGCATTTT

v_call: TRBV12-3/TRBV12-4
d_call: -
clone_size: once
j_call: TRBJ1-2
cdr3_aa: CASSALTPNYGYTF
cdr3_nt: TGTGCCAGCTCCGCCCTGACTCCTAACTATGGCTACACCTTC